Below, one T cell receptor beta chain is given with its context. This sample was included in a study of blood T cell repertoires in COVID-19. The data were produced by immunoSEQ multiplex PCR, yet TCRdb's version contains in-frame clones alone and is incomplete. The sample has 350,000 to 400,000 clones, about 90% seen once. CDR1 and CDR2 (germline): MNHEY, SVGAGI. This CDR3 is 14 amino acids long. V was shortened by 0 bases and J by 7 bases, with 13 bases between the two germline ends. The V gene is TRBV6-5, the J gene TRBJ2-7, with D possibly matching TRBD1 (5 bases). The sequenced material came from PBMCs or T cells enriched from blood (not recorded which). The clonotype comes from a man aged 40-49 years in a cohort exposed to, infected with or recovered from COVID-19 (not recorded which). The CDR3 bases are TGTGCCAGCAGTTACTCGAGACAGCCACGAGAGCAGTACTTC. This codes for CASSYSRQPREQYF.